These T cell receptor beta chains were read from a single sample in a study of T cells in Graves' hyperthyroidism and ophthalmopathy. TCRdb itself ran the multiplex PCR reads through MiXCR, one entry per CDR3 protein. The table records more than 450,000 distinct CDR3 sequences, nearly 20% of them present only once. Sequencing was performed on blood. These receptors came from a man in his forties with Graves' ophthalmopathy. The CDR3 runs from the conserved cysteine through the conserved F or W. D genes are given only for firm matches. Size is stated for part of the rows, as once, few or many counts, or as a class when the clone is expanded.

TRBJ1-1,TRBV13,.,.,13,TGTGCCAGCAGCTTTTGGCCACACACTGAAGCTTTCTTT,CASSFWPHTEAFF
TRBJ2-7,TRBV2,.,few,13,TGTGCCAGCAGGGAGGACATCCAAGGAGAGCAGTACTTC,CASREDIQGEQYF
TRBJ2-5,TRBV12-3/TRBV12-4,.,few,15,TGTGCCAGCAGTTTAACGGGGCCCGGACAAGAGACCCAGTACTTC,CASSLTGPGQETQYF
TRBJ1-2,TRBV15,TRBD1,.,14,TGTGCCACCAGCGTTGGGGGACAGGTCGGTGGCTACACCTTC,CATSVGGQVGGYTF
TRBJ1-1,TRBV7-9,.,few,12,TGTGCCAGCAGCTTCCCGGGCCGGGTGGCTTTCTTT,CASSFPGRVAFF
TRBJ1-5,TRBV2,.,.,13,TGTGCCAGCAGTGAAGAGGTTTTTCAGCCCCAGCATTTT,CASSEEVFQPQHF
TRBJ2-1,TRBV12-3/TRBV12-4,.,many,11,TGTGCCAGCAGTCCCTACTATGAGCAGTTCTTC,CASSPYYEQFF
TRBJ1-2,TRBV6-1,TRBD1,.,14,TGTGCCAGCAGGAAAGAAGGGACAGGGGAAGGCTACACCTTC,CASRKEGTGEGYTF
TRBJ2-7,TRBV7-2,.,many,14,TGTGCCGGACGTTGGGCTGGGAAGGGAAACGAGCAGTACTTC,CAGRWAGKGNEQYF
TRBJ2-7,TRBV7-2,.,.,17,TGTGCCAGCAGCTTAGCCGCCGCAGGTAGTGGGGGCTACGAGCAGTACTTC,CASSLAAAGSGGYEQYF
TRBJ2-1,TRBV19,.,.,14,TGTGCCAGTAGTATGGGAACTATTCCAGTCGAGCAGTTCTTC,CASSMGTIPVEQFF
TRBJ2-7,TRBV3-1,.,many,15,TGTGCCAGCAGCCAAGATCGGGGCGGCTCCTACGAGCAGTACTTC,CASSQDRGGSYEQYF
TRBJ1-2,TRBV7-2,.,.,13,TGTGCCAGCAGCTTAGGAGCCGGGAGGGGCTACACCTTC,CASSLGAGRGYTF
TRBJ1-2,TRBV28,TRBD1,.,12,TGTGCCAGCATCCAGGGGGCGCGAGGCTACACCTTC,CASIQGARGYTF
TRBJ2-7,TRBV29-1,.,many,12,TGCAGCGCTCTGGGACAAGGGCACGAGCAGTACTTC,CSALGQGHEQYF
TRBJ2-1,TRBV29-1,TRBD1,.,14,TGCAGCGTAGACCGACAGGGGGCGAAAAATGAGCAGTTCTTC,CSVDRQGAKNEQFF
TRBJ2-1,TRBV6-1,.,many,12,TGTGCCAGCAGTGAAGCAAGGGCTGAGCAGTTCTTC,CASSEARAEQFF
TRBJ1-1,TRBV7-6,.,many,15,TGTGCCAGCAGCTTAGCGTGGGGTTTTGACACTGAAGCTTTCTTT,CASSLAWGFDTEAFF
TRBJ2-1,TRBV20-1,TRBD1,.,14,TGCAGTGCTAGTTTGGGACAGTGGGACAATGAGCAGTTCTTC,CSASLGQWDNEQFF
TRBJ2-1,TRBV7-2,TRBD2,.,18,TGTGCCAGCAGCTTGGGACTAGCGGGAGGGCCCTCCTACAATGAGCAGTTCTTC,CASSLGLAGGPSYNEQFF
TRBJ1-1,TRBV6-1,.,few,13,TGTGCCAGCAGTAACGGGGGGGGCACTGAAGCTTTCTTT,CASSNGGGTEAFF
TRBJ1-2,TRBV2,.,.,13,TGTGCCAGCAGGGCCAGGGAAGGCTATGGCTACACCTTC,CASRAREGYGYTF
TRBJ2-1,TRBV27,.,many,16,TGTGCCAGCAGTTTATCGCCTATCCCCCTCCGTAATGAGCAGTTCTTC,CASSLSPIPLRNEQFF
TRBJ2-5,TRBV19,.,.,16,TGTGCCAGTAGTAGCCAGCTAGCAGCCCTCCAAGAGACCCAGTACTTC,CASSSQLAALQETQYF
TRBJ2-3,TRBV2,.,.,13,TGTGCCAGCAGCATACCGACACAACGTACGCAGTATTTT,CASSIPTQRTQYF
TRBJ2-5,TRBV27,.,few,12,TGTGCCAGCAGTTTACCGGGTCAGGCAGAGTACTTC,CASSLPGQAEYF
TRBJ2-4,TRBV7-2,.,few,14,TGTGCCAGCAGTCTACCCCAGGGTTCGGACATTCAGTACTTC,CASSLPQGSDIQYF
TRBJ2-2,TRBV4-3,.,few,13,TGCGCCAGCAGCCAAGAGGCACACCGGGAGCTGTTTTTT,CASSQEAHRELFF
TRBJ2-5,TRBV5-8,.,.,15,TGTGCCAGCAGCTTGGCCGTCAGTTCACAAGAGACCCAGTACTTC,CASSLAVSSQETQYF
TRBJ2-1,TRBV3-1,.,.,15,TGTGCCAGCAGCCAAGAAGGGACCCACTACAATGAGCAGTTCTTC,CASSQEGTHYNEQFF
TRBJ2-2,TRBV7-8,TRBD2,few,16,TGTGCCAGCAGCACCCGGACTAGCGGGAGAACCGGGGAGCTGTTTTTT,CASSTRTSGRTGELFF
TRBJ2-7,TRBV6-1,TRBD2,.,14,TGTGCCAGCAGTCCCGGGCTAGCGGGAGGGGGGTGGGGCTTC,CASSPGLAGGGWGF
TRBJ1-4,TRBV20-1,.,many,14,TGCAGTACCGGGAGACAAGGTCTTAGCGGAAAACTGTTTTTT,CSTGRQGLSGKLFF
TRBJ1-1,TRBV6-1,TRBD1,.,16,TGTGCCAGCAGACCAGGACAGGGAGAGGGCTACACTGAAGCTTTCTTT,CASRPGQGEGYTEAFF
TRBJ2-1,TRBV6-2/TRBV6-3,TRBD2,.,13,TGTGCCAGCGGCGGCGGGAGCAGGGATGAGCAGTTCTTC,CASGGGSRDEQFF
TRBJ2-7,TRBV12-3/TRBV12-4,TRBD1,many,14,TGTGCCAGCAGTTCGGACAGGGGGTTCTACGAGCAGTACTTC,CASSSDRGFYEQYF
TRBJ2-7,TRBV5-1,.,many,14,TGCGCCAGCAGCTGGGGGCCCAGCTCCTACGAGCAGTACTTC,CASSWGPSSYEQYF
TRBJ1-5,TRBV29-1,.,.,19,TGCAGCGTTGAAGATCGCGGCAGGGGAACGAGCTATAGCAATCAGCCCCAGCATTTT,CSVEDRGRGTSYSNQPQHF
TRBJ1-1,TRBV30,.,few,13,TGTGCCTGGACCCTAGGGCTAGGGCGGGAAGCTTTCTTT,CAWTLGLGREAFF
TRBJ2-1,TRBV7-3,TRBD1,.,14,TGTGCCAGCAGCTCCGGACAGGGTGACAATGAGCAGTTCTTC,CASSSGQGDNEQFF
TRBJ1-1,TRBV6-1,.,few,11,TGTGCCAGCAGTTCCGACAGGGAAGCTTTCTTT,CASSSDREAFF
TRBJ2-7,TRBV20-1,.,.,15,TGCAGTGCTAGGACCCCGAGGAGTGGAATCTACGAGCAGTACTTC,CSARTPRSGIYEQYF
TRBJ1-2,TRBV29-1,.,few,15,TGCAGCGTCCCCGGGGTTACGGGATCTAACTATGGCTACACCTTC,CSVPGVTGSNYGYTF
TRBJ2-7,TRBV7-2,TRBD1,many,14,TGTGCCAGCAGCCCAGGACAGGGATGGCGCGAGCAGTACTTC,CASSPGQGWREQYF
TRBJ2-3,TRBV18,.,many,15,TGTGCCAGCTCACCAGGACTCCGAAGCACAGATACGCAGTATTTT,CASSPGLRSTDTQYF
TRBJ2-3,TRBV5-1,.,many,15,TGCGCCAGCAGCTCTACGGCCGGTAGCACAGATACGCAGTATTTT,CASSSTAGSTDTQYF
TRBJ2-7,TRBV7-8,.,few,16,TGTGCCAGCAGCTTAAACATGGGAGTCACGGTGGGAGAGCAGTACTTC,CASSLNMGVTVGEQYF
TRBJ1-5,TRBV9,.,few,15,TGTGCCAGCAGCGTAGATCCTGGAAACAATCAGCCCCAGCATTTT,CASSVDPGNNQPQHF
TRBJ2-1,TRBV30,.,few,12,TGTGCCTGGAGTGTATATGAGGGGGAGCAGTTCTTC,CAWSVYEGEQFF
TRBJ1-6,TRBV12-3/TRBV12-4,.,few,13,TGTGCCAGCAGTCTTTCGGGGGTGGCGTCCCTCCACTTT,CASSLSGVASLHF